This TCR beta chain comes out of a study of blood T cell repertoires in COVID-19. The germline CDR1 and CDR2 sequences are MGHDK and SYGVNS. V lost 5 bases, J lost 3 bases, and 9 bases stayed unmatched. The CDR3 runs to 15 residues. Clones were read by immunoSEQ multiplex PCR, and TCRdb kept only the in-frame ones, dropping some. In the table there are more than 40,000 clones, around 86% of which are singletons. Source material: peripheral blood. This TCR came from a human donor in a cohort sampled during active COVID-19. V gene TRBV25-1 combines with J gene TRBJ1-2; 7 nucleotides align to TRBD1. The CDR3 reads CASSSRTGADYGYTF. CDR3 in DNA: TGTGCCAGCAGTTCAAGGACAGGTGCAGACTATGGCTACACCTTC.